These T cell receptor beta chains were read from a single sample in a study of tumor and adjacent non-tumor tissue in lung cancer. TCRdb processed the multiplex PCR reads anew with MiXCR; each CDR3 protein has one entry. The repertoire holds 100,000 to 150,000 distinct CDR3 sequences, with roughly 67% as singletons. The source material was lung tumor tissue. All receptors derive from a man aged 25-45 years with non-small cell lung cancer. The conserved cysteine and the conserved F or W are not part of the CDR3 here. Clone size is stated in some rows and not others, as once, few, many or a class when expanded.

11	TRBJ1-1	-	TRBV29-1	SVRGHGSTEAF
14	TRBJ1-3	-	TRBV7-9	ASSVSGTVSGNTIY
12	TRBJ2-7	many	TRBV4-3	ASSQEPSAYEQY
14	TRBJ2-3	many	TRBV11-2	ASSLALASVTDTQY
14	TRBJ2-1	-	TRBV11-1	ASSLRVAGGHNVQF
14	TRBJ2-1	-	TRBV11-2	ARNPRTGSSYNEQF
13	TRBJ2-3	-	TRBV29-1	SVTTSGGRTDTQY
11	TRBJ2-7	-	TRBV11-1	ASRLISRGEQY
10	TRBJ1-2	many	TRBV12-3/TRBV12-4	ASSLTGDGYT
12	TRBJ2-7	-	TRBV10-3	AISESNWDGMQN
12	TRBJ1-6	-	TRBV5-1	ASTLDRANSPLH
12	TRBJ2-3	once	TRBV11-3	ASSVREGTDRQY
14	TRBJ1-2	-	TRBV4-3	VSSQDLGEIPYGYT
12	TRBJ2-7	-	TRBV20-1	SARENSSSYGQY
15	TRBJ1-4	-	TRBV11-2	ASNQGQVSATNEKLF
13	TRBJ2-3	many	TRBV12-3/TRBV12-4	ASVRASGSTDTQY
11	TRBJ1-5	-	TRBV4-3	ASSQFSNQPEH
14	TRBJ1-4	many	TRBV20-1	SARAQGARANEKLF
13	TRBJ1-3	many	TRBV20-1	SAREETGVGNTIY
16	TRBJ2-7	many	TRBV5-6	ASSLVQGASGRSREQY
10	TRBJ1-1	-	TRBV6-2/TRBV6-3	ATSQTFTETF
13	TRBJ1-2	-	TRBV6-1	ASREPGQTPYSYT
12	TRBJ1-6	many	TRBV6-1	ASSDWGVNSPLH
14	TRBJ2-7	-	TRBV11-2	ASSSATALHTYEQY
13	TRBJ2-1	-	TRBV20-1	SAPLRGGLVDEQF
11	TRBJ1-2	-	TRBV7-2	ASTPGERLGYT
13	TRBJ1-1	medium-sized	TRBV12-3/TRBV12-4	ASSLGTGGSTEAF
14	TRBJ1-5	-	TRBV12-3/TRBV12-4	ASSLEAGSGNQPQH
12	-	-	TRBV5-1	VSSRGQGTDTQH
14	TRBJ2-4	-	TRBV20-1	SAPELRSGAKNIQY
15	TRBJ2-1	many	TRBV6-5	ASSYGWGTSGHNEQF
14	TRBJ2-5	-	TRBV11-3	ASSPGLAGERETQY
13	TRBJ2-5	many	TRBV20-1	SASSERALLETQY
12	TRBJ2-7	-	TRBV11-2	GSSSRPLGYEQY
13	TRBJ2-3	few	TRBV25-1	ASSVEAASTDTQY
12	TRBJ2-7	-	TRBV12-3/TRBV12-4	TSSLRLPPYEQY
12	TRBJ2-3	few	TRBV11-1	ASSFTSATDTQY
15	TRBJ2-3	-	TRBV11-2	ASSFYPRAVHTDTRY
20	TRBJ2-7	many	TRBV20-1	SARMPPRPLAGVPSFTYEQY
13	TRBJ1-2	once	TRBV5-1	ASSENPAAGDGYT
13	TRBJ1-1	once	TRBV18	ASSPPRSSGTEAF
14	TRBJ2-3	many	TRBV29-1	SVFRDRLFSTDTQY
10	TRBJ1-2	many	TRBV29-1	SVERQNYGYT
12	TRBJ1-1	-	TRBV11-3	TSSPDGLHTEAF
12	TRBJ1-1	few	TRBV5-4	ASSLGGGFTEAF
9	TRBJ2-5	-	TRBV12-3/TRBV12-4	ASGREETQN
13	TRBJ1-3	-	TRBV5-6	ASSGLETSRNTIY
13	TRBJ2-2	-	TRBV13	ASSLGQATTGELF
9	TRBJ2-7	-	TRBV12-3/TRBV12-4	AISHTYEQY
13	TRBJ2-7	-	TRBV7-8	ANSMTGSMGHERY
14	TRBJ1-6	-	TRBV20-1	SARDHRGHSNSPLH
13	TRBJ1-2	few	TRBV11-2	AISKRGRGDYGYT
13	TRBJ2-6	-	TRBV6-2/TRBV6-3	ASSSRGNGANVLT
13	TRBJ2-3	-	TRBV5-1	ASSLVPGGRDTQY
14	TRBJ2-1	-	TRBV24-1	ATSDTGTQTVGEQF
18	TRBJ2-1	-	TRBV7-9	ASSPDWGHGHQSSYNEQF
12	TRBJ2-3	-	TRBV7-2	ASSTWQSTDRQY
13	TRBJ2-2	-	TRBV6-1	ASSGIGTYGHRLF